This T cell receptor (beta chain) was captured by sequencing in a study of T cells in localized non-small cell lung cancer. V dropped 1 base and J dropped 4 bases, with 13 bases sitting between them. The CDR3 has 15 amino acids. CDR1 GTSNPN and CDR2 SVGIG come from the germline V gene (reference sequence). Profiling relied on immunoSEQ multiplex PCR, and the TCRdb table lists in-frame clones only, not all of them. The sample has around 41,000 clones; 88% are singletons. The genes are TRBV30 and TRBJ1-4, with a weak D call TRBD1 (6 bases). This clonotype originated in a female donor aged 60 or older with stage I squamous cell lung carcinoma. The material was peripheral blood, obtained before any cancer treatment. CDR3 nucleotide sequence: TGTGCCTGGAGTGAGGGGGACGGCCGTAATGAAAAACTGTTTTTT. As protein: CAWSEGDGRNEKLFF.